This TCR beta chain was found in a study of regulatory T cells in long-lasting Graves disease. Looking at the study overall: Newly diagnosed Graves' patients had under 3 months of antithyroid drugs.

Regarding time point: newly diagnosed GD, antithyroid drugs for less than 3 months. RNA isolated from PBMCs was used to make the TCR library. By American Thyroid Association guidelines, Graves' disease was diagnosed in the cohort. Construction of the TCR beta libraries employed iRepertoire HTBI primers in conjunction with Arm-PCR of CDR3 regions. TCRdb re-analysed the multiplex PCR reads in MiXCR, keeping a single row per CDR3 protein. Here the sample spans some 320,000 distinct CDR3 sequences, about a sixth being singletons. The CDR3 is 16 amino acids. From germline, CDR1 is KGHDR and CDR2 SFDVKD. V was cut by 6 bases and J by 4 bases, with 19 bases left in between. General study points: It was possible that the small sample size reduced accuracy. Among persistent patients, a larger number of public clonotypes were shared (about 3,000) than among newly diagnosed patients (966).

In regard to this clonotype: Its target is not known.

The TCR originated in a female donor with Graves disease. This chain joins TRBV24-1 and TRBJ2-3; D is possibly TRBD2 (6 bases). Material: peripheral blood mononuclear cells (PBMCs), obtained at new diagnosis, from a patient treated with antithyroid drugs. The CDR3 region is CATSKVGTLGADTQYF. CDR3 in DNA: TGTGCCACCAGTAAAGTCGGGACTCTAGGGGCAGATACGCAGTATTTT.